The clone carrying this TCR beta chain showed up just a few times. The sample is drawn from a study of blood T cell repertoires in COVID-19. Across the whole study: Samples came from the United States, Italy and Spain, spanning acute and convalescent COVID-19. PBMCs, B-cell-depleted T cells, or T cells provided the cDNA or gDNA that made up the material.

The V gene's germline CDR1 is LGHNA and CDR2 YSLEER. V shed 1 base and J shed 4 bases, with 12 bases lying between them. The CDR3 is 15 amino acids. Participants reported their clinical history, and cohort assignment relied on those reports. Authors' methods: The authors estimated nucleated cell counts from reference gene primer amplification. TCRdb keeps only in-frame clones here, not all; method: immunoSEQ multiplex PCR. V and J calls and clone size are those listed in that table; D and trimming were worked out from the DNA. The sample includes 40,000 to 50,000 clones, about 88% seen only once; the top ten take 2.5% to 3.5%.

This TCR was sampled from a woman aged 45-65 years who had recovered from COVID-19. The chain has TRBV4-3 and TRBJ2-3; possibly TRBD2 for D (5 bases). Sequenced: PBMCs or T cells enriched from blood (not recorded which). The CDR3 protein is CASSQGNSGPDTQYF. CDR3 sequence (DNA): TGCGCCAGCAGCCAAGGGAACAGCGGCCCAGATACGCAGTATTTT.